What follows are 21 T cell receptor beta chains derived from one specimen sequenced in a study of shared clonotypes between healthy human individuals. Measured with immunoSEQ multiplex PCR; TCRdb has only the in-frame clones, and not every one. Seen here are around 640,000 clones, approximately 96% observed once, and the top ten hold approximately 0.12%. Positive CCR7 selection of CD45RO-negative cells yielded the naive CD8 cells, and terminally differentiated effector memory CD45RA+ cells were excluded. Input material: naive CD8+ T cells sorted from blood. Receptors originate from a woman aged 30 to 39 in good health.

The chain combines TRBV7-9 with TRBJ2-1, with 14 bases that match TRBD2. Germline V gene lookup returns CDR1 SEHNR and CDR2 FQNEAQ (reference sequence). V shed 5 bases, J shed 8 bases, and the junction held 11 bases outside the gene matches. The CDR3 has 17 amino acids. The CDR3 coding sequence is TGTGCCAGCAGCCCCGGTCCGGGACTAGCGGGAGTGGATGAGCAGTTCTTC. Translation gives CASSPGPGLAGVDEQFF. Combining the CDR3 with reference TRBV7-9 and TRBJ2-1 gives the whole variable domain DTGVSQNPRHKITKRGQNVTFRCDPISEHNRLYWYRQTLGQGPEFLTYFQNEAQLEKSRLLSDRFSAERPKGSFSTLEIQRTEQGDSAMYLCASSPGPGLAGVDEQFFGPGTRLTVL.

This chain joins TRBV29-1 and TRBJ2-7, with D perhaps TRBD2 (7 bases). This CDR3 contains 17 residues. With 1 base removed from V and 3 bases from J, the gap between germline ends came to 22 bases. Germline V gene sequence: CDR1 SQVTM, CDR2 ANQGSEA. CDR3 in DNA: TGCAGCGTTGAAGGGGAGGTTCGACGGGGGGCTGACTACGAGCAGTACTTC. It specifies CSVEGEVRRGADYEQYF.

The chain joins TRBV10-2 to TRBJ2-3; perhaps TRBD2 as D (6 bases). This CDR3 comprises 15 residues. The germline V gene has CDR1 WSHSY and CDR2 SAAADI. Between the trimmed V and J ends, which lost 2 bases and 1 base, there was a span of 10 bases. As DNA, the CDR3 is TGCGCCAGCAGTGAGCCGGGAGTGGGCACAGATACGCAGTATTTT. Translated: CASSEPGVGTDTQYF.

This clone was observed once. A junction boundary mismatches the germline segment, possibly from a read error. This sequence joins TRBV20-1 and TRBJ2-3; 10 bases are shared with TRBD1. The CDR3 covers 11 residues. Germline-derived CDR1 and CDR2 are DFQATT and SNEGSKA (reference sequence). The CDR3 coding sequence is TGCAGTGCTAGAGAAGGGACAGGGGACCATTTT. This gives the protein CSAREGTGDHF.

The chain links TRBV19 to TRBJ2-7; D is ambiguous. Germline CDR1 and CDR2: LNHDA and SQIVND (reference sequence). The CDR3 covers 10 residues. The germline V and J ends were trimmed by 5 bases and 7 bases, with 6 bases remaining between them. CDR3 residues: CASSDGEQYF. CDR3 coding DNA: TGTGCCAGTAGTGACGGTGAGCAGTACTTC. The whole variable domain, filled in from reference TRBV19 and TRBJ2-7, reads DGGITQSPKYLFRKEGQNVTLSCEQNLNHDAMYWYRQDPGQGLRLIYYSQIVNDFQKGDIAEGYSVSREKKESFPLTVTSAQKNPTAFYLCASSDGEQYFGPGTRLTVT.

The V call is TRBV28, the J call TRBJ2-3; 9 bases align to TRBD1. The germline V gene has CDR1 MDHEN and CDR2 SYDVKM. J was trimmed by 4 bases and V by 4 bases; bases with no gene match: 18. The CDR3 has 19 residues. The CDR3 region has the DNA TGTGCCAGCAGTTCGTACCTAGAAGGGGACAGGGATCTTTCAGATACGCAGTATTTT. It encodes CASSSYLEGDRDLSDTQYF.

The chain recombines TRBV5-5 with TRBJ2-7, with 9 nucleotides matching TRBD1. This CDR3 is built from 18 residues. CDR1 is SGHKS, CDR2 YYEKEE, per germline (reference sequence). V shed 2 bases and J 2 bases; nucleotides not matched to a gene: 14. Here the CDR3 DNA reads TGTGCCAGCAGCTTATTATCCCCCCGGACAGGGGTGACCTACGAGCAGTACTTC. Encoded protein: CASSLLSPRTGVTYEQYF.

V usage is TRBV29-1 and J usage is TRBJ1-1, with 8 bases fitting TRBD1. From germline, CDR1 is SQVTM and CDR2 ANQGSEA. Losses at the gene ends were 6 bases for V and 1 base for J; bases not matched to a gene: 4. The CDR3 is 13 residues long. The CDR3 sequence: CSVLQGGNTEAFF. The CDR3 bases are TGCAGCGTCTTACAGGGGGGGAACACTGAAGCTTTCTTT.

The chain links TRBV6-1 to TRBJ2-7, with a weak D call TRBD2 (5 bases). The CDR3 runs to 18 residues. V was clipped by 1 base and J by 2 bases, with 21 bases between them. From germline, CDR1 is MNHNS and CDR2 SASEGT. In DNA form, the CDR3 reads TGTGCCAGCAGTGAAGATCAGCGGTCGTGGGGTTTGCCCTACGAGCAGTACTTC. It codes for CASSEDQRSWGLPYEQYF.

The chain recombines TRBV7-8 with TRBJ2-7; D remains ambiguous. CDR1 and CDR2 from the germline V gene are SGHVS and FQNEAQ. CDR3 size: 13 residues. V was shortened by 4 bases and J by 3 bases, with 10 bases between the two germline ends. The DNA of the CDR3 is TGTGCCAGCAGCTCGGACCCGGACTACGAGCAGTACTTC. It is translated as CASSSDPDYEQYF.

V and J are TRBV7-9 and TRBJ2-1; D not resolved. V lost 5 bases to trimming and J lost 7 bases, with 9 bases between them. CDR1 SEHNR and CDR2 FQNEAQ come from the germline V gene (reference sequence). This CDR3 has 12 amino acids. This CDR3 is CASSPSGNEQFF. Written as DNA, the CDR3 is TGTGCCAGCAGCCCCTCGGGTAATGAGCAGTTCTTC.

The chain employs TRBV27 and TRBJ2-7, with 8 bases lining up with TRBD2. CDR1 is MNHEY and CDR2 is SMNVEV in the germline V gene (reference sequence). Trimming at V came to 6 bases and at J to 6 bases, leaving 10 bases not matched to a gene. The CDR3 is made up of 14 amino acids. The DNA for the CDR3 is TGTGCCAGCAGACGAAGCGGGAGAGTCTCCGAGCAGTACTTC. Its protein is CASRRSGRVSEQYF.

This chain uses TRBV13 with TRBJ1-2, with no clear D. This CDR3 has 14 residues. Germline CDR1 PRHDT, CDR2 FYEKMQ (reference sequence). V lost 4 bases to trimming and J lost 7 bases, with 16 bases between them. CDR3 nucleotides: TGTGCCAGCAGCTCCCCAGGTGGGTGGGCTGGCTACACCTTC. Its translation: CASSSPGGWAGYTF.

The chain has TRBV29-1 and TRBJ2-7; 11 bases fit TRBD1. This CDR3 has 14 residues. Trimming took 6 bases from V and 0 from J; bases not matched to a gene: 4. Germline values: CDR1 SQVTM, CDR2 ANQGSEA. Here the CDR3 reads CSVADRGPSYEQYF. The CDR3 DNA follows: TGCAGCGTCGCGGACAGGGGGCCCTCCTACGAGCAGTACTTC.

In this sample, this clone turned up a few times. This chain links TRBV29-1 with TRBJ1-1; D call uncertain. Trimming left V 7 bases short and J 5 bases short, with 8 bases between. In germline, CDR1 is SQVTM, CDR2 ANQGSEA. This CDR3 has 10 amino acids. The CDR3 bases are TGCAGCGCGTCGGGTACTGAAGCTTTCTTT. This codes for CSASGTEAFF.

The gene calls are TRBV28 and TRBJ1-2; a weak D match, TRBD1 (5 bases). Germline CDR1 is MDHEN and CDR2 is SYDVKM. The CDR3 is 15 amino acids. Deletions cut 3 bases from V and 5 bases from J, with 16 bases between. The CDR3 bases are TGTGCCAGCAGTTTTACCGGGGACCGACGTTATGGCTACACCTTC. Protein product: CASSFTGDRRYGYTF.

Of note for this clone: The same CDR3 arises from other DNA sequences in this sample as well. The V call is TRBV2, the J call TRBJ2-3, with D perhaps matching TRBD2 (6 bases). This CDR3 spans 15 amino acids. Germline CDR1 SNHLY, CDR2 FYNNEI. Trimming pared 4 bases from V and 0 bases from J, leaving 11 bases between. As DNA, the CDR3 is TGTGCCAGCAGTGGGGGAGGCTTTAGCACAGATACGCAGTATTTT. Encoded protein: CASSGGGFSTDTQYF.

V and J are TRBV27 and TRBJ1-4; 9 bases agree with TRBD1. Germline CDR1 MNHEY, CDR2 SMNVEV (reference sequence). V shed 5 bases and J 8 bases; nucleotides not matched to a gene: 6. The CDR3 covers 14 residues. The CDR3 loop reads CASSVTGGAEKLFF. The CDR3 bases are TGTGCCAGCAGTGTTACAGGGGGCGCCGAAAAACTGTTTTTT.

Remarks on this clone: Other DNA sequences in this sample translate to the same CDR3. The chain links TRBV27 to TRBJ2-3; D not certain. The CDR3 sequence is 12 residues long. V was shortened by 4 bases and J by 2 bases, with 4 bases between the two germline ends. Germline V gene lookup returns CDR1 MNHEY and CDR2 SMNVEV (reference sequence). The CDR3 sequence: CASSSFTDTQYF. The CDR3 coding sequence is TGTGCCAGCAGTTCTTTCACAGATACGCAGTATTTT.

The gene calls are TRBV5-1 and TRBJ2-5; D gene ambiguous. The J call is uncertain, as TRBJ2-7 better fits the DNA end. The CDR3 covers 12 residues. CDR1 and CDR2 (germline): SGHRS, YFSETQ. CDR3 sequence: CASSWDSDEQYF. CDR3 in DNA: TGCGCCAGCAGCTGGGATTCGGACGAGCAGTACTTC.

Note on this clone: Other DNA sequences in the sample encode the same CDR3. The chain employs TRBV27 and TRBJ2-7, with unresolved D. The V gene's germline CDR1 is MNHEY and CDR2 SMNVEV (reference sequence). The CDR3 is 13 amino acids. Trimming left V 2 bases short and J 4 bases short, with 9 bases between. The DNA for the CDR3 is TGTGCCAGCAGTTTAGGTTCCGGGTACGAGCAGTACTTC. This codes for CASSLGSGYEQYF.